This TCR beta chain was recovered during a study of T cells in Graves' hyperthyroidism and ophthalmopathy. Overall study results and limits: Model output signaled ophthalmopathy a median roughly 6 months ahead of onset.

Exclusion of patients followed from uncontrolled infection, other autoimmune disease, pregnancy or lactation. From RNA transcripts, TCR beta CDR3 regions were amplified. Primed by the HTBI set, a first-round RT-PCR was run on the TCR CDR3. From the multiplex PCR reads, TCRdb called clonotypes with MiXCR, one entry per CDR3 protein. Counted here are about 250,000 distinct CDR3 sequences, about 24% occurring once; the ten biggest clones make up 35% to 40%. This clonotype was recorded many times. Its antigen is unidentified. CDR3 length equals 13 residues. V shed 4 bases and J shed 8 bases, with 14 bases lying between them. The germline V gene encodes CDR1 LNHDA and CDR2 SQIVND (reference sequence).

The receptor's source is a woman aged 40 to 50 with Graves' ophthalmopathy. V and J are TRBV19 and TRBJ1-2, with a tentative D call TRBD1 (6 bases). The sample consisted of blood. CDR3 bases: TGTGCCAGTAGTACAAACAGGGTCGGGGGCTACACCTTC. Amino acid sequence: CASSTNRVGGYTF.